This T cell receptor (beta chain) was documented in a study of cytomegalovirus exposure and HLA in healthy donors. Study results and limitations: A later analysis revealed that TCR association rates differed between HLA loci, peaking at DRB1 and bottoming out at HLA-C. A later analysis reportedly identified an Asian-associated ancestry cluster as carrying fewer N-insertions than the roughly 700-donor mean. Most likely, a cluster of highly shared sequence variants arose as a sequencing artifact.

Researchers ran the PCR with 60 Vbeta and 13 Jbeta primers. Generated by immunoSEQ multiplex PCR, the TCRdb table keeps only in-frame clones and is missing some. Of about 220,000 clones detected, 82% appear once; the ten largest clones hold approximately 6.5%. Germline V CDR1 and CDR2: MNHEY, SVGAGI. The CDR3 totals 14 residues. The V segment lost 6 bases and the J segment 2 bases; nucleotides outside the gene matches: 4. Comment on this clone: Its matching antigen is unknown.

This sequence originates from a man between 35 and 55 years old in good health and CMV-seropositive. The V call is TRBV6-5, the J call TRBJ2-7; 10 bases are shared with TRBD2. Sequenced material: PBMCs. The CDR3 region is CASRRTSGTYEQYF. CDR3 coding DNA: TGTGCCAGCAGAAGGACTAGCGGAACCTACGAGCAGTACTTC.